The present entry profiles one T cell receptor (beta chain) with its context. Participants, roughly 18 to 100 years old, spanned approximately 25 US areas. The data were taken from a study of blood T cell repertoires in COVID-19. Across the whole study: The United States, Italy and Spain provided the acute and convalescent COVID-19 samples. In each case, the material was cDNA or gDNA derived from T cells, B-cell-depleted T cells, or PBMCs.

Original handling: Reference gene primer amplification gave nucleated cell count estimates. Clones were sequenced by immunoSEQ multiplex PCR, and TCRdb holds only the in-frame ones, with some missing. V and J calls plus clone size are reproduced from that table; the DNA served to infer D and trimming. Of roughly 200,000 clones listed, more than 75% were seen once; the top ten hold around 5.7%. Sequenced input: PBMCs or T cells enriched from blood (not recorded which). This TCR was recovered from a man between 40 and 49 years old with acute COVID-19.

CDR3 DNA sequence: TGTGCCAGCAGCTTAGGTAGCGGGAGGGCAAATACAGAGACCCAGTACTTC. This translates into CASSLGSGRANTETQYF. This chain joins TRBV7-9 and TRBJ2-5; TRBD2 matches 11 bases. The J segment lost 4 bases and the V segment lost 1 base, leaving 8 bases of the junction unmatched. The germline gives CDR1 SEHNR, CDR2 FQNEAQ (reference sequence). The length of the CDR3 is 17 residues.